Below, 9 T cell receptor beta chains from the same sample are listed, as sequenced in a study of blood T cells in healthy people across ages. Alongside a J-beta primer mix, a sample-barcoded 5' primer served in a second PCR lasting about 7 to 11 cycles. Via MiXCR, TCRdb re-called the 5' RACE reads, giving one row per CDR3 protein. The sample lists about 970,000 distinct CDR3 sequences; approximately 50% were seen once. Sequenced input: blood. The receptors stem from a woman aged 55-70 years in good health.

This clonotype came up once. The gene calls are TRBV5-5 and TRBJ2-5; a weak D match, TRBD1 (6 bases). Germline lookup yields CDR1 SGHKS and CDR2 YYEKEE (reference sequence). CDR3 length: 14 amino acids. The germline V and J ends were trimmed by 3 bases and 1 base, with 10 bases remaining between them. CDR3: CASSSNRAQETQYF. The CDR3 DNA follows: TGTGCCAGCAGCTCCAACAGGGCCCAAGAGACCCAGTACTTC.

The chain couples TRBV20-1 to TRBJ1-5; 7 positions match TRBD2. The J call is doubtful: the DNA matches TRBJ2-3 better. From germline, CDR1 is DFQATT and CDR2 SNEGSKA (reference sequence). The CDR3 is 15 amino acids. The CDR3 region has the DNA TGCAGTGCTAGAGGGTTTGGCGGGAGTATAGATACGCAGTATTTT. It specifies CSARGFGGSIDTQYF.

This CDR3 is CASRNPDTQYF. Written as DNA, the CDR3 is TGTGCCAGCAGGAATCCAGATACGCAGTATTTT. The rearrangement joins TRBV7-9 to TRBJ2-3; D uncertain. CDR3 length: 11 residues. The V end was cut by 6 bases, the J end by 4 bases, with 5 bases between. CDR1 SEHNR and CDR2 FQNEAQ come from the germline V gene (reference sequence).

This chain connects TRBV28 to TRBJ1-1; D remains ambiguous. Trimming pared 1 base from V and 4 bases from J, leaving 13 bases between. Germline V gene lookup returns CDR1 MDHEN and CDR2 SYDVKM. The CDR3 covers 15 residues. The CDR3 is CASSLSAGLATEAFF. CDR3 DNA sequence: TGTGCCAGCAGTTTATCGGCAGGACTGGCCACTGAAGCTTTCTTT.

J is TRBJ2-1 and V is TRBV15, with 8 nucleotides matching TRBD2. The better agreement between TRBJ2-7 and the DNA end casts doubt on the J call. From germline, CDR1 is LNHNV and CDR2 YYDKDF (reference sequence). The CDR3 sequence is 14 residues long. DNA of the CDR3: TGTGCCACCTCGGCGGGGGGCTCCTACAATGAGCAGTACTTC. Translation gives CATSAGGSYNEQYF.

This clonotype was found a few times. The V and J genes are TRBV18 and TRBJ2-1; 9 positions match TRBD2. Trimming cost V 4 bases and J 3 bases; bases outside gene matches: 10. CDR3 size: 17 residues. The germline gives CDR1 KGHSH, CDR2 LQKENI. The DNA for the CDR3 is TGTGCCAGCTCACAGGCGGGGGGGCGAGCTGGCTACAATGAGCAGTTCTTC. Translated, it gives CASSQAGGRAGYNEQFF.

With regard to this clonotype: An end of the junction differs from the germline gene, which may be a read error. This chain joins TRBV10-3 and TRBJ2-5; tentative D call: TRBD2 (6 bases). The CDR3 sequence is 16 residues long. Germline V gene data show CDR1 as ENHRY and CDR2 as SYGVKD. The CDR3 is CASSARRGAGQETQYF. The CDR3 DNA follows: TGTGCCAGCAGTGCCCGTCGTGGAGCGGGCCAAGAGACCCAGTACTTC.

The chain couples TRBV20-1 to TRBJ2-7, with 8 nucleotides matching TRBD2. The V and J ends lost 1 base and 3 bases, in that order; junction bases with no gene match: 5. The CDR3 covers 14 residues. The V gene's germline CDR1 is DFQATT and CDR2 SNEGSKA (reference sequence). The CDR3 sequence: CSARVRAGGYEQYF. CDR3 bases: TGCAGTGCTAGAGTACGGGCGGGAGGCTACGAGCAGTACTTC.

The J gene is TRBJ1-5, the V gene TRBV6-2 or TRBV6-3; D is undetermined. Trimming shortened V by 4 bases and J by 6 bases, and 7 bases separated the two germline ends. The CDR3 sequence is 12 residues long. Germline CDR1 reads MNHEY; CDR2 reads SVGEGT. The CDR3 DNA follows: TGTGCCAGCAGTTGGATGGGTCAGCCCCAGCATTTT. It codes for CASSWMGQPQHF.